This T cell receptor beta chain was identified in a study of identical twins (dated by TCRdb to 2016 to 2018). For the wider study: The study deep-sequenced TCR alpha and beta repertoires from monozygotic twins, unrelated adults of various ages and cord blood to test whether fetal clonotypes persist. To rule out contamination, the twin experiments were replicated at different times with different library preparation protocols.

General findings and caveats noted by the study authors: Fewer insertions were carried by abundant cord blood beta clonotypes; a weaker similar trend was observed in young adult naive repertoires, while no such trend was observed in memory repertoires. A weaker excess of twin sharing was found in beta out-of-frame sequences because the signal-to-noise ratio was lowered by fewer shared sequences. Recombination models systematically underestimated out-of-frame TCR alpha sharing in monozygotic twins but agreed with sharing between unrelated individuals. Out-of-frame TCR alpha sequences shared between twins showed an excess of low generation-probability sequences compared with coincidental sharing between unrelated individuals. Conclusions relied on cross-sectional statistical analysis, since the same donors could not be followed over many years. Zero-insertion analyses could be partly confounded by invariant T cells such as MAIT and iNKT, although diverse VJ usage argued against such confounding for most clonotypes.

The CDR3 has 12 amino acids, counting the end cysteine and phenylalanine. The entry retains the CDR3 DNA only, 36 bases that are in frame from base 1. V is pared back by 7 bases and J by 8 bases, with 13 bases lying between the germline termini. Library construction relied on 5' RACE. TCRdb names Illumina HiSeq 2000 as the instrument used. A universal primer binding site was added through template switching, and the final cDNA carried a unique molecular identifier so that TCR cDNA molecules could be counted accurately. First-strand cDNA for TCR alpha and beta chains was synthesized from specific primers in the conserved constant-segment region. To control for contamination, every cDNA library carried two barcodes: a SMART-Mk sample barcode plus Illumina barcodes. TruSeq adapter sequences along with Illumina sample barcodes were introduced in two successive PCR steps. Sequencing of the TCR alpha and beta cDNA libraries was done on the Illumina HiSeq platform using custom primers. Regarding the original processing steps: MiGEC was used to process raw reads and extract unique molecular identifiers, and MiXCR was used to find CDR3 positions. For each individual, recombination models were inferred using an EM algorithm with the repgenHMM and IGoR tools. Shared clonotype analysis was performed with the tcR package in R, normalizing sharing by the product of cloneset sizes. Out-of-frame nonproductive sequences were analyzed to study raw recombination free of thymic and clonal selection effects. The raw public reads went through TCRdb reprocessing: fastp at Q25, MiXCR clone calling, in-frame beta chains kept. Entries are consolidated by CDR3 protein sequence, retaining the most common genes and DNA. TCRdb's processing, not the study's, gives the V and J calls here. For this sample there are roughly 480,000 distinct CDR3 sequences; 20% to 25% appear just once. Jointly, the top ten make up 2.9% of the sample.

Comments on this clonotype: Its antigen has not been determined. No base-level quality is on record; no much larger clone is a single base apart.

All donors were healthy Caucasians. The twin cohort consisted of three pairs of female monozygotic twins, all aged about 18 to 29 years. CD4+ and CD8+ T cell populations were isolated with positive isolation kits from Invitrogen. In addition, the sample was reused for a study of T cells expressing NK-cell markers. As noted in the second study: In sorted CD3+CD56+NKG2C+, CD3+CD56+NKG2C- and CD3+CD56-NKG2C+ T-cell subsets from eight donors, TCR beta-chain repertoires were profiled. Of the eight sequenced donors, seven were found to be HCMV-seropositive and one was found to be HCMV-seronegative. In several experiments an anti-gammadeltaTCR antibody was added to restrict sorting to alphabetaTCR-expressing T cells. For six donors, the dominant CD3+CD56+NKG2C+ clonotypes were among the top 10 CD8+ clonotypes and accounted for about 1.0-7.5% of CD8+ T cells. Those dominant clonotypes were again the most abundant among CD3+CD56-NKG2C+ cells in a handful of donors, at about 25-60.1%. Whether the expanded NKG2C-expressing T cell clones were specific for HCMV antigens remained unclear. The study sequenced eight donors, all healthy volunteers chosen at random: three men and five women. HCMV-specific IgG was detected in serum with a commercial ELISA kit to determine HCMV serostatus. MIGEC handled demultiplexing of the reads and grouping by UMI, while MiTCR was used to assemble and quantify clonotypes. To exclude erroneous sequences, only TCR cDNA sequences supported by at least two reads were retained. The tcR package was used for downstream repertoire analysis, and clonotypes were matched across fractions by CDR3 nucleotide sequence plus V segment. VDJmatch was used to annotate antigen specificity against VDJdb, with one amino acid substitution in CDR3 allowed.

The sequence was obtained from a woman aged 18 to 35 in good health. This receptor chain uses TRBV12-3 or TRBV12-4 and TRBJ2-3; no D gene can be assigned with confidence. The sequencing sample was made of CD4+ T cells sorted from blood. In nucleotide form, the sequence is TGTGCCAGCACTCAGGAGTCAGTTACGCAGTATTTT. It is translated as CASTQESVTQYF.